What follows are 5 T cell receptor beta chains derived from one specimen sequenced in a study of shared clonotypes between healthy human individuals. The table came from immunoSEQ multiplex PCR; TCRdb's copy has only in-frame clones and leaves some out. The profile shows under 650,000 clones, 96% of them singletons. The sample comprised naive CD4+ T cells sorted from blood. The subset: CD45RA+ positively selected. The receptors originated from a woman in her thirties in good health.

This clone was counted once. The chain carries TRBV11-2 and TRBJ1-3; no clear D gene. CDR3 length equals 14 residues. V was shortened by 0 bases and J by 4 bases, with 7 bases between the two germline ends. Per the germline V gene, CDR1 is SGHAT and CDR2 is FQNNGV. CDR3 in DNA: TGTGCCAGCAGCTTAGAGGGGTACGGAAACACCATATATTTT. Translating it yields CASSLEGYGNTIYF.

The chain is built from TRBV28 and TRBJ2-5, with TRBD2 as a possible D gene (5 bases). The J call may be faulty, since TRBJ2-7 better matches the DNA end. In germline, CDR1 is MDHEN, CDR2 SYDVKM. The CDR3 loop spans 12 amino acids. The CDR3 region is CASSYGTYEQYF. The CDR3 nucleotides are TGTGCCAGCAGTTACGGGACCTACGAGCAGTACTTC.

The chain uses TRBV6-1 and TRBJ2-3, with TRBD2 matching 12 bases. Germline V gives CDR1 MNHNS, CDR2 SASEGT. The V gene end was trimmed by 1 base and the J gene end by 7 bases; junction bases not matched to a gene: 9. This CDR3 is built from 17 residues. The CDR3 region is CASSEVRLAGAGNTQYF. Written as DNA, the CDR3 is TGTGCCAGCAGTGAAGTTAGACTAGCGGGAGCTGGTAATACGCAGTATTTT.

The chain is built from TRBV6-1 and TRBJ2-2, with TRBD2 identical over 7 bases. Per germline, CDR1 MNHNS and CDR2 SASEGT. The CDR3 sequence is 15 residues long. Trimming took 0 bases from V and 4 from J; bases not matched to a gene: 2. The CDR3 here is CASSEAGGPTGELFF. As DNA, the CDR3 is TGTGCCAGCAGTGAAGCGGGAGGGCCCACCGGGGAGCTGTTTTTT.

With respect to this clone: Other DNA sequences in the same sample also yield this CDR3. The genes are TRBV5-6 and TRBJ2-7; no reliable D call. V gave up 2 bases and J gave up 2 bases, with 2 bases separating them. Per the germline V gene, CDR1 is SGHDT and CDR2 is YYEEEE. CDR3 length equals 11 residues. The DNA of the CDR3 is TGTGCCAGCAGCTTAGCCTACGAGCAGTACTTC. It is translated as CASSLAYEQYF.